The source of this T cell receptor (beta chain) is a study of PD-1 blockade in classical Hodgkin lymphoma (dated by TCRdb to the early 2020s). In the study overall: Nivolumab dosing was 3 mg/kg intravenously every 2 weeks, continuing until either disease progression or unacceptable toxicity. A peripheral blood immune signature of response to PD-1 blockade in classical Hodgkin lymphoma was defined using TCR beta sequencing and CyTOF.

Turning to this clone: What antigen it recognizes has not been identified. No much larger clonotype is one base removed from it; base qualities were not supplied.

The intended sense of this specimen's time point label: cycle 4 day 1 (C4D1), after six to seven weeks of nivolumab. Every trial patient had relapsed following autologous stem cell transplantation, and prior brentuximab vedotin exposure was what differed among cohorts A, B and C. CD8+ T cells were purified from thawed PBMCs by magnetic negative selection with a Miltenyi CD8+ T cell isolation kit. The trial cohort was composed of approximately 60 patients with relapsed/refractory classical Hodgkin lymphoma, for whom complete response, partial response or progressive disease was recorded as best overall response. Single-agent nivolumab was administered to trial patients in the multi-cohort phase II CheckMate 205 trial. An independent review committee assessed best overall response using the 2007 International Working Group response criteria. Trial PBMCs were collected immediately before nivolumab initiation (C1D1) and during therapy at cycle 2 day 1 and cycle 4 day 1. Peripheral blood was collected in 8 mL Vacutainer Cell Preparation Tubes, from which PBMCs were isolated by centrifugation and then cryopreserved. Purified CD4+ and CD8+ fractions were prepared only for cases in which an additional PBMC sample was available. On LS columns in a quadroMACS separator, the magnetically labelled cells were depleted, and the flow-through was collected as the purified fraction.

Based on the germline V gene, the CDR1 and CDR2 sequences are LGHNA and YSLEER. The CDR3, cysteine through phenylalanine, is 16 amino acids long. Only the CDR3 portion is preserved as DNA: 48 bases, with reading frame beginning at the first base. Trimming removed 0 bases from V and 7 bases from J, leaving 16 bases between the germline ends. General findings and caveats noted by the study authors: Only a single clinical trial cohort was studied, and what caused the repertoire differences, possibly disease activity or prior therapy, remained undefined. Trial patients with a complete response had baseline diversity similar to that of newly diagnosed patients, while partial responders and progressors had significantly lower diversity. By C4D1, a significant rise was seen in CD4+ TCR diversity but not in CD8+ TCR diversity (p=0.0027 vs p=0.16), and the rise was most apparent among complete responders (p=0.02). Baseline TCR diversity was reported as lower in newly diagnosed patients than in healthy donors, and lower still in relapsed/refractory patients. Diversity was lower in patients who began nivolumab less than 1 year after ASCT, so these patients were left out of later analyses to avoid confounding by immune reconstitution.

The Qiagen DNeasy kit was used to extract genomic DNA from unsorted PBMCs and from the negatively selected CD4+ and CD8+ fractions. Amplification of TCR beta CDR3 regions was done by immunoSEQ multiplex PCR with primers that anneal to V and J segments. A synthetic immune receptor repertoire was used to minimize amplification bias, and any residual bias was removed computationally once sequencing was done. On the study's bioinformatics: Repertoire diversity was quantified as the Shannon entropy index using custom Python scripts. Unsorted, CD4+ and CD8+ repertoires were analyzed separately, except in combined analyses where CD4+ and CD8+ sequences were merged in silico. Clonal expansion was defined as a frequency increase of at least 2-fold after treatment compared with C1D1, and clones undetected at baseline were assigned a pseudocount of 0.5. Clones with 0 or 1 copy at C1D1 were classified as singleton clones, and clones with 2 or more copies were classified as non-singleton clones. Clones expanded in unsorted samples were annotated as CD4+, CD8+ or unknown by matching protein sequences in sorted samples from the same patient. Wilcoxon tests were applied to paired samples to test diversity changes from C1D1 to C4D1. TCRdb carries this immuneACCESS record with in-frame sequences only. Its versions omit some clonotypes, under half of them owing to an unresolved V gene in the studies checked, with the rest unexplained. The V and J calls and clone size are taken from that table; D and trimming were inferred from the DNA. The sample contains approximately 6,300 clones, roughly two thirds of them found a single time. Jointly, the top ten make up 13% of the sample.

The chain couples TRBV4-3 to TRBJ1-5; TRBD1 might be the D gene, on 6 matching bases. This sequence was found in a human donor with classical Hodgkin lymphoma. The sample was CD8+ T cells from blood, taken before the fourth cycle of nivolumab. The DNA sequence follows: TGCGCCAGCAGCCAAGATTCCAGGGGAAGAGGGCAGCCCCAGCATTTT. This codes for CASSQDSRGRGQPQHF.